These T cell receptor beta chains were read from a single sample in a study of blood T cells in healthy people across ages. TCRdb used MiXCR to reprocess the 5' RACE reads, holding one entry per CDR3 protein. The sample contains over 550,000 distinct CDR3 sequences, around 31% of which appear only once. The sequenced sample was blood. These receptors were obtained from a woman of 80 years or more in good health. The CDR3 runs from the conserved cysteine through the conserved F or W. D genes are given only for firm matches. Size is omitted from some rows. Given values are once, few, many or a class for expanded clones.

v_call,cdr3_length,j_call,clone_size,d_call,cdr3_aa,cdr3_nt
TRBV7-9,17,TRBJ2-5,.,TRBD1,CASSLGSTGNVDNEQYF,TGTGCCAGCAGCTTAGGCTCGACAGGGAATGTAGACAATGAGCAGTACTTC
TRBV7-2,15,TRBJ2-7,many,TRBD2,CASSFAGAGTYEQYF,TGTGCCAGCAGCTTTGCCGGAGCGGGGACCTACGAGCAGTACTTC
TRBV2,15,TRBJ2-1,few,.,CASSNPGPTYNEQFF,TGTGCCAGCAGTAACCCGGGCCCAACCTACAATGAGCAGTTCTTC
TRBV6-1,12,TRBJ1-1,.,.,CASRPEYGSAFF,TGTGCCAGCCGCCCCGAATACGGCTCGGCTTTCTTT
TRBV3-1,13,TRBJ2-4,many,TRBD1,CAKPGTGGNIQYF,TGTGCCAAACCCGGGACAGGGGGGAACATTCAGTACTTC
TRBV28,15,TRBJ1-1,.,.,CASSYQMTGRMGAFF,TGTGCCAGCAGTTACCAAATGACTGGCCGTATGGGAGCTTTCTTT
TRBV2,19,TRBJ2-1,.,.,CASSEAGAGVFSTQETQFF,TGTGCCAGCAGTGAAGCAGGGGCAGGGGTTTTTTCGACCCAAGAGACCCAGTTCTTC
TRBV20-1,14,TRBJ2-5,many,TRBD1,CSTPGQGARETQYF,TGCAGTACTCCGGGACAGGGGGCGAGAGAGACCCAGTACTTC
TRBV6-1,11,TRBJ1-2,.,.,CASSATQSYTF,TGTGCCAGCAGTGCGACACAAAGCTACACCTTC
TRBV20-1,15,TRBJ1-4,few,.,CSANGGGRSREKLFF,TGCAGTGCCAACGGGGGGGGGAGAAGTAGAGAAAAACTGTTTTTT